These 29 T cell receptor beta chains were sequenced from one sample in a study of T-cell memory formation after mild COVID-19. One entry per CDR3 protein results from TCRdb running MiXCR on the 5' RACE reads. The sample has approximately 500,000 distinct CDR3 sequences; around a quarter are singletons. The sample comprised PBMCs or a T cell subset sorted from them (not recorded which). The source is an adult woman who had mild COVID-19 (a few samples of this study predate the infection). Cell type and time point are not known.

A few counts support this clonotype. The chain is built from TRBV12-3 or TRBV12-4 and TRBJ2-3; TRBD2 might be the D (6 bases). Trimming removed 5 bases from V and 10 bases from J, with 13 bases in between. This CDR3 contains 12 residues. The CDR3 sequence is CASSPLGGPQYF. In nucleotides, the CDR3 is TGTGCCAGCAGTCCCCTGGGGGGTCCGCAGTATTTT.

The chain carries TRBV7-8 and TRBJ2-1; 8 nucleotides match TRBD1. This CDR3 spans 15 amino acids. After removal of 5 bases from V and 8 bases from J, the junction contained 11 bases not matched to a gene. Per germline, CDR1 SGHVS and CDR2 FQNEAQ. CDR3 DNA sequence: TGTGCCAGCAGCCCCCGACAGGGGAGAGTTCATGAGCAGTTCTTC. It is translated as CASSPRQGRVHEQFF.

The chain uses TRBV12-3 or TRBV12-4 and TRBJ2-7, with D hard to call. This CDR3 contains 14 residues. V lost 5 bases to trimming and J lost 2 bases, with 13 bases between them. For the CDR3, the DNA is TGTGCCAGCAGTAACAGCGACCTTACCTACGAGCAGTACTTC. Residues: CASSNSDLTYEQYF.

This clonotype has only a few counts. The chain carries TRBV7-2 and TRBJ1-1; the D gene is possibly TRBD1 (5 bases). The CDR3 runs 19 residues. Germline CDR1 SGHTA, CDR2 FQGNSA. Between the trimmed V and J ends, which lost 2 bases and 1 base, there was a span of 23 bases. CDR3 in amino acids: CASSLSGVARGGWNTEAFF. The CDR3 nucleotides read TGTGCCAGCAGCTTATCGGGGGTAGCCAGAGGCGGTTGGAACACTGAAGCTTTCTTT.

Written as DNA, the CDR3 is TGCGCCAGCAGCCAAGTTCCGACAGCTAGCAACTATGGCTACACCTTC. Translating it yields CASSQVPTASNYGYTF. The gene calls are TRBV4-1 and TRBJ1-2; possible D gene TRBD1, 5 bases. Germline CDR1 is MGHRA and CDR2 is YSYEKL. This CDR3 spans 16 amino acids. Trimming cost V 1 base and J 2 bases, with 14 bases left between them.

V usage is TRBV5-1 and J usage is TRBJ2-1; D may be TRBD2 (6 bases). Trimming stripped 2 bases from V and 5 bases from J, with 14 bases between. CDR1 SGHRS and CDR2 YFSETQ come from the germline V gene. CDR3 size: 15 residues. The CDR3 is CASSFTGVRDNEQFF. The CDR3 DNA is TGCGCCAGCAGCTTTACGGGGGTGAGGGACAATGAGCAGTTCTTC.

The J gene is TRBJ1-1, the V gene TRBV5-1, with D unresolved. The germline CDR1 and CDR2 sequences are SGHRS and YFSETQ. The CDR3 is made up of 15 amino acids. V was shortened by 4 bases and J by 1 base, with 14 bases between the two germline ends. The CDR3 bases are TGCGCCAGCAGCGGTCGGGCAGGACGGAACACTGAAGCTTTCTTT. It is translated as CASSGRAGRNTEAFF.

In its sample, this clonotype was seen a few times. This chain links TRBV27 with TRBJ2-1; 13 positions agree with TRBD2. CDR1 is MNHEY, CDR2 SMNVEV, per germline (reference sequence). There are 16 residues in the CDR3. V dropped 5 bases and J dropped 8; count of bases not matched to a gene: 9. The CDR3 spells CASSPRTSGSPHEQFF. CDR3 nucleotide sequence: TGTGCCAGCAGTCCACGGACTAGCGGGAGTCCCCATGAGCAGTTCTTC.

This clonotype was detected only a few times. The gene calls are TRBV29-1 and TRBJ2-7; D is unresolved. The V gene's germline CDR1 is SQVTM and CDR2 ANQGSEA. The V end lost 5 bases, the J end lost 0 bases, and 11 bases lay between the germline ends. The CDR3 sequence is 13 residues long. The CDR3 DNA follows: TGCAGCGTTCTACAGATGAGCTCCTACGAGCAGTACTTC. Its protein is CSVLQMSSYEQYF.

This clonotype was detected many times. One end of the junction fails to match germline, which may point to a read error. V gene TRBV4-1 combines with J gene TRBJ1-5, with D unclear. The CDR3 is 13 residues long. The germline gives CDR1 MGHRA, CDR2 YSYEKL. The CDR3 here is CASSQDRDQPQHF. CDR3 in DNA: TGTGCCAGCAGCCAAGATCGCGATCAGCCCCAGCATTTT.

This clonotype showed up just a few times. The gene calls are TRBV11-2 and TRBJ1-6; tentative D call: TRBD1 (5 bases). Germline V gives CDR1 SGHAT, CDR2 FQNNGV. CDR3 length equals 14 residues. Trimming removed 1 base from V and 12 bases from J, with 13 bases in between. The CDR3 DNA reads TGTGCCAGCAGCTTAGTACGGGGGTGGAGACCCCTCCACTTT. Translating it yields CASSLVRGWRPLHF. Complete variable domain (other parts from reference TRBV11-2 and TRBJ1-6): EAGVAQSPRYKIIEKRQSVAFWCNPISGHATLYWYQQILGQGPKLLIQFQNNGVVDDSQLPKDRFSAERLKGVDSTLKIQPAKLEDSAVYLCASSLVRGWRPLHFGNGTRLTVT.

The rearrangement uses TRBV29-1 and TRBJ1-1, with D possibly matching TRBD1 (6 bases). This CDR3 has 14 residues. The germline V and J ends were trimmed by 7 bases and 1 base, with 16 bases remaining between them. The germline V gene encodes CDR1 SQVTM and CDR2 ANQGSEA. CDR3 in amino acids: CSAGHPAENTEAFF. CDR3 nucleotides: TGCAGCGCGGGACACCCCGCAGAGAACACTGAAGCTTTCTTT.

This CDR3 reads CASSLASGHEKLFF. The CDR3, as DNA: TGCGCCAGCAGCTTGGCGTCTGGGCATGAAAAACTGTTTTTT. V is TRBV5-1 and J is TRBJ1-4; no clear D gene. CDR1 SGHRS and CDR2 YFSETQ come from the germline V gene. The CDR3 loop spans 14 amino acids. V was shortened by 0 bases and J by 6 bases, with 9 bases between the two germline ends.

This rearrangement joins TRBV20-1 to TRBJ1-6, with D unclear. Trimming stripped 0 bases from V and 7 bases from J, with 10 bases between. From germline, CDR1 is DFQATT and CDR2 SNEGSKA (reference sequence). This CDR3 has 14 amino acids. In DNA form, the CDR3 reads TGCAGTGCTAGAGAGCCTCTGGTAAATTCACCCCTCCACTTT. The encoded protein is CSAREPLVNSPLHF.

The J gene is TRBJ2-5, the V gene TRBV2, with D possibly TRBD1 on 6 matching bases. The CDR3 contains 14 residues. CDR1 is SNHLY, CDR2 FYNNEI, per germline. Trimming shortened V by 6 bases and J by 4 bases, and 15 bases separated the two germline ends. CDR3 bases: TGTGCCAGCAGAAATGGGGTGGGGGCAGAGACCCAGTACTTC. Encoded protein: CASRNGVGAETQYF. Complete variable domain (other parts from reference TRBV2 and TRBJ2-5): EPEVTQTPSHQVTQMGQEVILRCVPISNHLYFYWYRQILGQKVEFLVSFYNNEISEKSEIFDDQFSVERPDGSNFTLKIRSTKLEDSAMYFCASRNGVGAETQYFGPGTRLLVL.

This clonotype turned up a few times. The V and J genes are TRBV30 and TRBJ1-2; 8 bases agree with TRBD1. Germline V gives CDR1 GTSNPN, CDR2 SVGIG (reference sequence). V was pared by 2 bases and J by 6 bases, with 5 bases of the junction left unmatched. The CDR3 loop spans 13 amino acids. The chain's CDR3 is CAWSRGQGDGYTF. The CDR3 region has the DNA TGTGCCTGGAGTCGCGGACAGGGCGATGGCTACACCTTC.

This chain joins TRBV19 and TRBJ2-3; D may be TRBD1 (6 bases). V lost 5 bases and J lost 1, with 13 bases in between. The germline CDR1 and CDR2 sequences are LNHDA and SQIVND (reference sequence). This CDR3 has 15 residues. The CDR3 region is CASSFRGIGTDTQYF. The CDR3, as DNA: TGTGCCAGTAGTTTCAGGGGTATCGGCACAGATACGCAGTATTTT.

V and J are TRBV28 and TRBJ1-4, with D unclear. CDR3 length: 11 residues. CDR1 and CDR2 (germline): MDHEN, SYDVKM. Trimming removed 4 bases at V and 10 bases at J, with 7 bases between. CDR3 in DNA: TGTGCCAGCAGTTCGCGGGGAAAACTGTTTTTT. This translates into CASSSRGKLFF.

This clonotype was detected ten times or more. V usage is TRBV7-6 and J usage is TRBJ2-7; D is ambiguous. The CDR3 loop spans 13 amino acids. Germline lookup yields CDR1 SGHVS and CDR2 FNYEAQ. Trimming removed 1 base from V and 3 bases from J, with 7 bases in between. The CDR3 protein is CASSLDPGYEQYF. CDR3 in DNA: TGTGCCAGCAGCTTAGATCCAGGCTACGAGCAGTACTTC.

The CDR3 coding sequence is TGCGCCAGCAAAGGGACAGGGGCCGACGAGCAGTACTTC. Encoded protein: CASKGTGADEQYF. The chain has TRBV5-1 and TRBJ2-7; 10 bases are a match to TRBD1. The CDR3 extends over 13 amino acids. J gave up 5 bases and V 6 bases, and 5 bases lay outside the gene matches. Germline V CDR1 and CDR2: SGHRS, YFSETQ.

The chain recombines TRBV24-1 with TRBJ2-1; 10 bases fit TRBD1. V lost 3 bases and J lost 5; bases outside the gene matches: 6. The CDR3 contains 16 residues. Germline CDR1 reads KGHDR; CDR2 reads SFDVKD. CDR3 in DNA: TGTGCCACCAGTGATCCGCGGGACAGGGGTGACAATGAGCAGTTCTTC. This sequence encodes CATSDPRDRGDNEQFF.

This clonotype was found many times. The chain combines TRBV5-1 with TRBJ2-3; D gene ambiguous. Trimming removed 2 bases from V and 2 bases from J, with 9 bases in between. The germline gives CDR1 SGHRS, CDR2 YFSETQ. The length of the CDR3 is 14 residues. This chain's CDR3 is CASSFTGPTDTQYF. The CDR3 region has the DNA TGCGCCAGCAGCTTTACGGGCCCCACAGATACGCAGTATTTT.

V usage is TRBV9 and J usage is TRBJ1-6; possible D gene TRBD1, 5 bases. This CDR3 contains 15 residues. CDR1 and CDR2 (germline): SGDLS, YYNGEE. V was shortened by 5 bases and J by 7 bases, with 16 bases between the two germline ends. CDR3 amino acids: CASSDSGGSNSPLHF. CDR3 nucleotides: TGTGCCAGCAGTGACTCCGGGGGTTCCAATTCACCCCTCCACTTT.

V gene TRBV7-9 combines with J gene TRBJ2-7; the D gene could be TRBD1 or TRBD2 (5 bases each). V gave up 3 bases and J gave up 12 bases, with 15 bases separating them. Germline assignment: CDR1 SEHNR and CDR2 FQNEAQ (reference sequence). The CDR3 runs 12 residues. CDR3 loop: CASSFGTDLTYF. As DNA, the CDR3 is TGTGCCAGCAGCTTTGGGACCGACCTGACGTACTTC.

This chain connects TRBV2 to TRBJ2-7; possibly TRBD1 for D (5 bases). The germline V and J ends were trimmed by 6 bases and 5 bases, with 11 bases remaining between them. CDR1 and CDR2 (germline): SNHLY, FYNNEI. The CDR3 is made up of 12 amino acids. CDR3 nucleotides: TGTGCCAGCAGGGAGCAGGGCGACGAGCAGTACTTC. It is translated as CASREQGDEQYF.

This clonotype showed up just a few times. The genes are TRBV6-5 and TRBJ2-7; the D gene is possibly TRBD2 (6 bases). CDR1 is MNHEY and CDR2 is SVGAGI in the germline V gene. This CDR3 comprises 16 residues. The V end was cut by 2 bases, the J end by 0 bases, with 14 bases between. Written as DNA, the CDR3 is TGTGCCAGCAGTTACGGACCCGGGGGACTCTCCTACGAGCAGTACTTC. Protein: CASSYGPGGLSYEQYF.

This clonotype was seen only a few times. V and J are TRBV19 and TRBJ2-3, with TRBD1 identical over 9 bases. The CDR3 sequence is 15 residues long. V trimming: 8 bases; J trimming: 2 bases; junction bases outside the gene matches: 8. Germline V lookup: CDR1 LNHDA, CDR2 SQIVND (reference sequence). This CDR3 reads CASSVGQGYTDTQYF. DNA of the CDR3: TGTGCCAGTTCCGTTGGACAGGGGTACACAGATACGCAGTATTTT.

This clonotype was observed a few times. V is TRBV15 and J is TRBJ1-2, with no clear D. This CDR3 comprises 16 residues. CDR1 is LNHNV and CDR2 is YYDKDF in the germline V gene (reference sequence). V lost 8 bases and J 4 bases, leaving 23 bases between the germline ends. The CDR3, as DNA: TGTGCCACCTCTGGCAGTAGGGCATCCACTGGCTATGGCTACACCTTC. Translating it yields CATSGSRASTGYGYTF.

The CDR3 spells CATSDTTGRGNQPQHF. The CDR3 region has the DNA TGTGCCACCAGTGACACGACAGGACGGGGCAATCAGCCCCAGCATTTT. The chain links TRBV24-1 to TRBJ1-5, with D tentatively TRBD1 (6 bases). The germline CDR1 and CDR2 sequences are KGHDR and SFDVKD. CDR3 size: 16 residues. Trimming cost V 4 bases and J 2 bases, with 14 bases left between them.